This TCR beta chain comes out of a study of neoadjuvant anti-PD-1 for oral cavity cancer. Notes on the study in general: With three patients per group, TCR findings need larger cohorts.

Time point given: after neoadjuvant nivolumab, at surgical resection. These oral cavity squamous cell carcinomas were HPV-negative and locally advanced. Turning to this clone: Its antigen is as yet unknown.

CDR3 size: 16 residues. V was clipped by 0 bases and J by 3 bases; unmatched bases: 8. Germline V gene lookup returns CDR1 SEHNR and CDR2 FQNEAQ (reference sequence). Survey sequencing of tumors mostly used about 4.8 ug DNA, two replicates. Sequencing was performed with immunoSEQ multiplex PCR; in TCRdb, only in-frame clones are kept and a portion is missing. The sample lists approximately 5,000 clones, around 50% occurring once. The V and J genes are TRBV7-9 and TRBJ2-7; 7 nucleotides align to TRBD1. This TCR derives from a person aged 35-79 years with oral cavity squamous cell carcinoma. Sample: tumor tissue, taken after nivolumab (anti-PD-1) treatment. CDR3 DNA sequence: TGTGCCAGCAGCTTAGCACCGGGACAGCGAGGCTACGAGCAGTACTTC. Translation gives CASSLAPGQRGYEQYF.